Included here is one T cell receptor (beta chain) sequence, with context. This entry comes from a study of blood T cell repertoires in COVID-19. Background on the study: Whether acute or convalescent, the COVID-19 samples came from the United States, Italy and Spain.

Per the study methods: Estimates of nucleated cell counts were drawn from the amplification of reference gene primers. Clones were sequenced by immunoSEQ multiplex PCR, and TCRdb holds only the in-frame ones, with some missing. V and J calls and clone size follow that table, whereas D and trimming were derived from the DNA. The sample lists roughly 190,000 clones, around four fifths seen once, with around 13% in the top ten. The sequence came from a woman in her sixties or seventies with COVID-19, enrolled during active disease. The sequencing sample was made of peripheral blood.

The CDR3 coding sequence is TGTGCCAGCAGTTGGATGGGCAGCCAAAATTCACCCCTCCACTTT. Protein sequence: CASSWMGSQNSPLHF. The V and J genes are TRBV6-5 and TRBJ1-6; D ambiguous. Looked up from germline, CDR1 is MNHEY and CDR2 is SVGAGI. This CDR3 region has 15 residues. V was clipped by 4 bases and J by 7 bases, with 14 bases between them.